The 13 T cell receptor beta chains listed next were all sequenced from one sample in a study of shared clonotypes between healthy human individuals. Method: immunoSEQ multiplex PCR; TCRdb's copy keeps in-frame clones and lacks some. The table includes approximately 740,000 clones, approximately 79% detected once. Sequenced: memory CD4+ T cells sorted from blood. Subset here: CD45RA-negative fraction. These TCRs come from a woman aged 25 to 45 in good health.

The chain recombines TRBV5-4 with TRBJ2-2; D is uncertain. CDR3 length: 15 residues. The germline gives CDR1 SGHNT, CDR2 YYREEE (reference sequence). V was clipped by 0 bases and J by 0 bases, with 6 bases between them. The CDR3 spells CASSLGRANTGELFF. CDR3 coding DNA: TGTGCCAGCAGCTTGGGCAGAGCGAACACCGGGGAGCTGTTTTTT.

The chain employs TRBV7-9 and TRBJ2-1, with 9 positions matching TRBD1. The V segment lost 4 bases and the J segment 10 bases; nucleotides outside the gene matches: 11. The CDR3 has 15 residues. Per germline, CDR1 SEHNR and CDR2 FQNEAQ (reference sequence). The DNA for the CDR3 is TGTGCCAGCAGCTCCTCGGGACAGGGTCTAGGAGAGCAGTTCTTC. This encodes CASSSSGQGLGEQFF. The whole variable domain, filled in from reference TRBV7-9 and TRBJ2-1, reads DTGVSQNPRHKITKRGQNVTFRCDPISEHNRLYWYRQTLGQGPEFLTYFQNEAQLEKSRLLSDRFSAERPKGSFSTLEIQRTEQGDSAMYLCASSSSGQGLGEQFFGPGTRLTVL.

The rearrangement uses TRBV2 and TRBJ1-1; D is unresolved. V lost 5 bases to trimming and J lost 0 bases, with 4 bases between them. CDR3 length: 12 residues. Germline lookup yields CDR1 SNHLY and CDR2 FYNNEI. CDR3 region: CASSLLNTEAFF. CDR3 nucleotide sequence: TGTGCCAGCAGTCTTTTGAACACTGAAGCTTTCTTT. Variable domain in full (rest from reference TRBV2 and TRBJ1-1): EPEVTQTPSHQVTQMGQEVILRCVPISNHLYFYWYRQILGQKVEFLVSFYNNEISEKSEIFDDQFSVERPDGSNFTLKIRSTKLEDSAMYFCASSLLNTEAFFGQGTRLTVV.

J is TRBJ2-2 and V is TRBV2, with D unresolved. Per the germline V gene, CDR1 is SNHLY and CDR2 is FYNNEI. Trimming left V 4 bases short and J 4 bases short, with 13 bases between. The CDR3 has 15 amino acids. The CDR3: CASSVQPSSTGELFF. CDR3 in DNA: TGTGCCAGCAGTGTTCAGCCCTCCAGCACCGGGGAGCTGTTTTTT. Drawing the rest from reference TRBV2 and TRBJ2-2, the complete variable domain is EPEVTQTPSHQVTQMGQEVILRCVPISNHLYFYWYRQILGQKVEFLVSFYNNEISEKSEIFDDQFSVERPDGSNFTLKIRSTKLEDSAMYFCASSVQPSSTGELFFGEGSRLTVL.

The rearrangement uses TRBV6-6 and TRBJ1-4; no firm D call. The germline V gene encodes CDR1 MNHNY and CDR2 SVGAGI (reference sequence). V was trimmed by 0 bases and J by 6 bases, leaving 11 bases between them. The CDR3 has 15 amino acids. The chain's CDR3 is CASSYSGRVDEKLFF. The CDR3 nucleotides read TGTGCCAGCAGTTACTCGGGGAGGGTCGATGAAAAACTGTTTTTT.

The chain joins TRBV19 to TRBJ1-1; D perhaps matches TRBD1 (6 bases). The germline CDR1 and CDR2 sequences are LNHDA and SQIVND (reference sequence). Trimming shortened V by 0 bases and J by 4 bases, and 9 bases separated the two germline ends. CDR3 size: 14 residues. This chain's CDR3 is CASSIDRGRTEAFF. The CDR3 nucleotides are TGTGCCAGTAGTATAGACAGGGGTCGCACTGAAGCTTTCTTT.

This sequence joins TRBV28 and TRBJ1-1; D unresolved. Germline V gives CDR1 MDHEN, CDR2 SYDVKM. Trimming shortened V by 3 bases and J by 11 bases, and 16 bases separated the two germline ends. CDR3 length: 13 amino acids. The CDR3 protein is CASSFRAIDDAFF. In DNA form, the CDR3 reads TGTGCCAGCAGTTTCAGAGCAATCGACGATGCTTTCTTT.

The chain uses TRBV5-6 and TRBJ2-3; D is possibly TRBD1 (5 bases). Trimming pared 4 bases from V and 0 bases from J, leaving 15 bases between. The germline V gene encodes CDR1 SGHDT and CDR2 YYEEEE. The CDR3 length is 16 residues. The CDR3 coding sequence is TGTGCCAGCAGCCGCCGACAGCAGGCTAGCACAGATACGCAGTATTTT. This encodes CASSRRQQASTDTQYF.

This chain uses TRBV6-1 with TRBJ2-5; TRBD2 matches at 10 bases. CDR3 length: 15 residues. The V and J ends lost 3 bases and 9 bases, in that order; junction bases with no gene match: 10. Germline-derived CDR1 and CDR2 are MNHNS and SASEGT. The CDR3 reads CASSDSGRPDISQYF. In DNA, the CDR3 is TGTGCCAGCAGTGATAGCGGGAGGCCCGATATTTCCCAGTACTTC.

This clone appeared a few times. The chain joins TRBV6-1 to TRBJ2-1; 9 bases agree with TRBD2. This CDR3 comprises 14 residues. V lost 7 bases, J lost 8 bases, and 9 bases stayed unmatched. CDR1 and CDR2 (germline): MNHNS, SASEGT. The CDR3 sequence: CASISGRTIHEQFF. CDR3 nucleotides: TGTGCCAGCATTAGCGGGAGAACCATCCATGAGCAGTTCTTC.

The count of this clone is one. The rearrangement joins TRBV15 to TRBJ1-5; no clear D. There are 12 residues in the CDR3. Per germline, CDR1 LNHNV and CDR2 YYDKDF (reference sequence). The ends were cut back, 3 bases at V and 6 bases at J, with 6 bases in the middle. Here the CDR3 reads CATSREFQPQHF. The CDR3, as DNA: TGTGCCACCAGCAGGGAATTTCAGCCCCAGCATTTT. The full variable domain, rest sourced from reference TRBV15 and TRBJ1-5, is DAMVIQNPRYQVTQFGKPVTLSCSQTLNHNVMYWYQQKSSQAPKLLFHYYDKDFNNEADTPDNFQSRRPNTSFCFLDIRSPGLGDTAMYLCATSREFQPQHFGDGTRLSIL.

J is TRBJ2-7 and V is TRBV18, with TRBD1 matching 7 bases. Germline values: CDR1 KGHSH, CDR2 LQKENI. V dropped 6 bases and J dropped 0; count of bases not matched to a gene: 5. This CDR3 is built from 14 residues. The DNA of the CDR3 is TGTGCCAGCTCCGGGACAGAGACCTCCTACGAGCAGTACTTC. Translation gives CASSGTETSYEQYF.

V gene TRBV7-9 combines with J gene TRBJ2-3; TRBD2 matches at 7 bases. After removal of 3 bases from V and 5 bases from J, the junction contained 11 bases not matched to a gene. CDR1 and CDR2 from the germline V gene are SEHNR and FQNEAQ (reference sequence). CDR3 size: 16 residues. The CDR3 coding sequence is TGTGCCAGCAGCTTGGACACAACTAGCGCTGGAGATACGCAGTATTTT. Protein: CASSLDTTSAGDTQYF.